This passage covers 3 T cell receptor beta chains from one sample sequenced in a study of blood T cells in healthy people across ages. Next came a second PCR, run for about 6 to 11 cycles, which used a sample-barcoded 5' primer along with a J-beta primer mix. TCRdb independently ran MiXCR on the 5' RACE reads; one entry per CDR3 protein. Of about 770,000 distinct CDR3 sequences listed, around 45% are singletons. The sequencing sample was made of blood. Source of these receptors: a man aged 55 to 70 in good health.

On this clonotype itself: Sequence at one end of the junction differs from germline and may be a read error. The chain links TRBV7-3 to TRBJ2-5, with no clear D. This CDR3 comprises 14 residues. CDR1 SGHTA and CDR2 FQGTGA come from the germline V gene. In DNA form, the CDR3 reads TGTGCCAGCACCGTGAAATGTGCTTTCGAGACCCAGTCCTTC. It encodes CASTVKCAFETQSF.

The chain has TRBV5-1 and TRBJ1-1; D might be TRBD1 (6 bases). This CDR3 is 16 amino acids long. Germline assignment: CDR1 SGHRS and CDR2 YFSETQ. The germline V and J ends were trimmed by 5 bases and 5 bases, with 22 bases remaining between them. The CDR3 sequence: CASSPLLQGDKTEAFF. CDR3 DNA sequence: TGCGCCAGCAGTCCACTATTACAGGGTGATAAAACTGAAGCTTTCTTT. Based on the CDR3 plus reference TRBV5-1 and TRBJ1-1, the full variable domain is KAGVTQTPRYLIKTRGQQVTLSCSPISGHRSVSWYQQTPGQGLQFLFEYFSETQRNKGNFPGRFSGRQFSNSRSEMNVSTLELGDSALYLCASSPLLQGDKTEAFFGQGTRLTVV.

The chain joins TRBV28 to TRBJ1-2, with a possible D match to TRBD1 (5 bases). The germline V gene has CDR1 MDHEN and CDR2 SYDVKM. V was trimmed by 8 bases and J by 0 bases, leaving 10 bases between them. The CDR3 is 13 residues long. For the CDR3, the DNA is TGTGCCAGCGGGACTGCAGCTAACTATGGCTACACCTTC. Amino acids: CASGTAANYGYTF.